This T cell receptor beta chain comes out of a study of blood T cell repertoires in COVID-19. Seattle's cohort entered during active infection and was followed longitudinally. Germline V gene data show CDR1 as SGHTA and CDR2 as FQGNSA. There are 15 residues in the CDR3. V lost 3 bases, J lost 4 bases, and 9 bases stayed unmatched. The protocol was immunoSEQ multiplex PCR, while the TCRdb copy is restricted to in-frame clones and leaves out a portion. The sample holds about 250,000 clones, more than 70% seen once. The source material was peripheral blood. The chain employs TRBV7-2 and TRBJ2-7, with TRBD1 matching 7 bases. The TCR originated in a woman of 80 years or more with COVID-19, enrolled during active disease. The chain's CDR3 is CASSFEGAFKYEQYF. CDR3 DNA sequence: TGTGCCAGCAGCTTTGAGGGGGCCTTTAAGTACGAGCAGTACTTC.